The 8 T cell receptor beta chains below all came from one sample that was sequenced in a study of lymphopenia after photon versus proton radiotherapy. Assay: immunoSEQ multiplex PCR; the TCRdb copy retains only in-frame clones and omits some. The sample lists over 55,000 clones; 87% were seen once. The specimen comprised peripheral blood, sampled from a patient treated with proton-based radiotherapy. Receptors were obtained from an elderly man with esophageal cancer.

The J gene is TRBJ1-4, the V gene TRBV19; D is ambiguous. The CDR3 extends over 16 amino acids. The V and J ends lost 4 bases and 0 bases respectively, with 12 bases between them. Germline CDR1 is LNHDA and CDR2 is SQIVND (reference sequence). CDR3 DNA sequence: TGTGCCAGTAGTAATACGGTCCAAACAACTAATGAAAAACTGTTTTTT. It yields the protein CASSNTVQTTNEKLFF.

The chain carries TRBV4-2 and TRBJ1-1; tentatively, D is TRBD1 (6 bases). The germline V and J ends were trimmed by 0 bases and 0 bases, with 8 bases remaining between them. Germline values: CDR1 LGHNA, CDR2 YNFKEQ. The CDR3 consists of 15 residues. CDR3 bases: TGTGCCAGCAGCCAAGACGCAGGGGTGAACACTGAAGCTTTCTTT. It is translated as CASSQDAGVNTEAFF.

This chain joins TRBV30 and TRBJ1-1; D is ambiguous. This CDR3 has 12 amino acids. CDR1 and CDR2 from the germline V gene are GTSNPN and SVGIG (reference sequence). Trimming cost V 3 bases and J 6 bases, with 11 bases left between them. CDR3 protein: CAWRRGVPEAFF. The CDR3 DNA reads as TGTGCCTGGAGGCGGGGAGTCCCTGAAGCTTTCTTT. The full variable domain, rest sourced from reference TRBV30 and TRBJ1-1, is SQTIHQWPATLVQPVGSPLSLECTVEGTSNPNLYWYRQAAGRGLQLLFYSVGIGQISSEVPQNLSASRPQDRQFILSSKKLLLSDSGFYLCAWRRGVPEAFFGQGTRLTVV.

The chain has TRBV30 and TRBJ2-3; the D gene is possibly TRBD2 (7 bases). V shed 1 base and J shed 4 bases, with 12 bases lying between them. The germline V gene has CDR1 GTSNPN and CDR2 SVGIG (reference sequence). CDR3 length: 14 residues. This CDR3 reads CAWSDWGGADTQYF. CDR3 coding DNA: TGTGCCTGGAGTGATTGGGGGGGCGCAGATACGCAGTATTTT.

This clone was seen a handful of times. This chain joins TRBV25-1 and TRBJ2-7; D may match TRBD1 or TRBD2 (7 bases each). There are 14 residues in the CDR3. Deletions cut 7 bases from V and 1 base from J, with 14 bases between. From germline, CDR1 is MGHDK and CDR2 SYGVNS. CDR3 sequence reads: CASTGGATSYEQYF. CDR3 in DNA: TGTGCCAGCACAGGGGGGGCGACATCCTACGAGCAGTACTTC.

V is TRBV5-1 and J is TRBJ1-1, with D perhaps matching TRBD1 (5 bases). In germline, CDR1 is SGHRS, CDR2 YFSETQ. Deletions cut 2 bases from V and 6 bases from J, with 20 bases between. The CDR3 is made up of 16 amino acids. The CDR3 reads CASSLSGFGQGAEAFF. CDR3 nucleotides: TGCGCCAGCAGCTTAAGTGGGTTTGGGCAGGGCGCTGAAGCTTTCTTT.

This chain uses TRBV6-8 with TRBJ2-5, with 8 bases identical to TRBD1. CDR1 MNHGY and CDR2 SAAAGT come from the germline V gene. The CDR3 runs 15 residues. With V trimmed by 6 bases and J by 4 bases, 10 bases remained unmatched. CDR3 region: CASSPGQGVPETQYF. CDR3 coding DNA: TGTGCCAGCAGCCCTGGACAGGGAGTCCCAGAGACCCAGTACTTC.

The CDR3 DNA sequence: TGTGCCAGCAGCGTAATGGGCGGTCACACAGATACGCAGTATTTT. Translating it yields CASSVMGGHTDTQYF. This sequence joins TRBV9 and TRBJ2-3; no definite D call. The CDR3 sequence is 15 residues long. Per the germline V gene, CDR1 is SGDLS and CDR2 is YYNGEE. The V and J ends lost 1 base and 2 bases respectively, with 11 bases between them. Full variable domain (missing parts from reference TRBV9 and TRBJ2-3): DSGVTQTPKHLITATGQRVTLRCSPRSGDLSVYWYQQSLDQGLQFLIQYYNGEERAKGNILERFSAQQFPDLHSELNLSSLELGDSALYFCASSVMGGHTDTQYFGPGTRLTVL.